These 16 T cell receptor beta chains share one sample of origin, sequenced in a study of HIV-infected children after antiretroviral therapy interruption (dated by TCRdb to between 2018 and 2021). The library was generated by 3' RACE. The sequencing machine was an Illumina MiSeq. TCR libraries were constructed from RNA with a 3' RACE protocol that used unique molecular identifiers to correct for PCR amplification bias. TCRdb applied fastp at Q25 and MiXCR to the public reads, then kept only in-frame beta chains. Merged by CDR3 protein, the rows form single entries marked with the most common genes and DNA. Across this sample there are roughly 4,100 distinct CDR3 sequences, with more than 4.5% seen only once. The ten largest clones take up roughly 25% of the sample. The treatment or condition tag for this specimen amounts to: PENTA 11 planned treatment interruption arm or continuous ART arm. The source was CD45RO+ CD8+ T cells from PBMCs, pooled from several time points, collected from a donor given antiretroviral therapy, either interrupted or continuous. The sample's cell subset or site label is to be understood as: memory CD8+ CD45RO+ CD45RA- T cells. The receptors come from a pool of human donors with HIV.

By sample fraction, this clonotype is medium-sized. The V call is TRBV20-1, the J call TRBJ2-3, with D possibly being TRBD2 (6 bases). Trimming stripped 0 bases from V and 2 bases from J, with 9 bases between. CDR1 DFQATT and CDR2 SNEGSKA come from the germline V gene (reference sequence). There are 14 residues in the CDR3. For the CDR3, the DNA is TGCAGTGCTAGAGATGCGGGGTCCACAGATACGCAGTATTTT. Its translation: CSARDAGSTDTQYF.

This clonotype appeared many times. The rearrangement links TRBV14 to TRBJ2-5; no reliable D call. In germline, CDR1 is SGHDN, CDR2 FVKESK. The CDR3 has 12 amino acids. With 3 bases removed from V and 4 bases from J, the gap between germline ends came to 6 bases. CDR3 DNA: TGTGCCAGCAGCCATAGAAGAGAGACCCAGTACTTC. Protein product: CASSHRRETQYF.

This clonotype was detected a few times. This chain uses TRBV3-1 with TRBJ2-2; D gene unclear. The V gene's germline CDR1 is LGHDT and CDR2 YNNKEL (reference sequence). V lost 4 bases and J lost 7, with 10 bases in between. CDR3 length: 13 residues. The CDR3 nucleotides read TGTGCCAGCAGCCCCCCTGGGTACGGGGAGCTGTTTTTT. This encodes CASSPPGYGELFF.

Judged by abundance, this clonotype is large (0.1 to 1%). The rearrangement joins TRBV28 to TRBJ2-2, with TRBD1 matching over 8 bases. J lost 7 bases, V lost 5 bases, and 3 bases had no gene match. Germline lookup yields CDR1 MDHEN and CDR2 SYDVKM. This CDR3 has 13 residues. The CDR3 nucleotides are TGTGCCAGCAGTACCAGGGGGCTCGGGGAGCTGTTTTTT. Protein: CASSTRGLGELFF. The whole variable domain, filled in from reference TRBV28 and TRBJ2-2, reads DVKVTQSSRYLVKRTGEKVFLECVQDMDHENMFWYRQDPGLGLRLIYFSYDVKMKEKGDIPEGYSVSREKKERFSLILESASTNQTSMYLCASSTRGLGELFFGEGSRLTVL.

The chain has TRBV9 and TRBJ2-3; TRBD1 aligns across 9 bases. V shed 3 bases and J 6 bases; nucleotides not matched to a gene: 5. The V gene's germline CDR1 is SGDLS and CDR2 YYNGEE. CDR3 length equals 14 residues. The CDR3 reads CASSADRGIDTQYF. CDR3 bases: TGTGCCAGCAGCGCCGACAGGGGGATTGATACGCAGTATTTT.

At least ten counts were recorded for this clonotype. V and J are TRBV20-1 and TRBJ2-7; possible D gene TRBD1, 5 bases. The CDR3 extends over 13 amino acids. V was clipped by 7 bases and J by 5 bases, with 18 bases between them. Germline-derived CDR1 and CDR2 are DFQATT and SNEGSKA (reference sequence). CDR3 residues: CSGKDVRVDEQYF. DNA of the CDR3: TGCAGTGGCAAAGACGTCAGGGTGGACGAGCAGTACTTC.

This clonotype is medium-sized by share. The rearrangement joins TRBV6-2 or TRBV6-3 to TRBJ2-2, with 8 bases fitting TRBD2. The CDR3 length is 15 residues. Germline values: CDR1 MNHEY, CDR2 SVGEGT. Unmatched junction bases numbered 6, after V lost 5 bases and J lost 4 bases. The CDR3 spells CASSAGLDTTGELFF. The DNA of the CDR3 is TGTGCCAGCAGTGCGGGACTAGATACCACCGGGGAGCTGTTTTTT.

In this sample, this clonotype is medium-sized (0.01 to 0.1%). The V and J genes are TRBV2 and TRBJ2-1, with TRBD2 as a possible D gene (6 bases). The germline gives CDR1 SNHLY, CDR2 FYNNEI. This CDR3 spans 14 amino acids. V gave up 8 bases and J gave up 3 bases, with 14 bases separating them. The CDR3 reads CASGEVADYNEQFF. The CDR3 coding sequence is TGTGCCAGCGGGGAAGTAGCGGACTACAATGAGCAGTTCTTC. Supplemented by reference TRBV2 and TRBJ2-1, the full variable domain reads EPEVTQTPSHQVTQMGQEVILRCVPISNHLYFYWYRQILGQKVEFLVSFYNNEISEKSEIFDDQFSVERPDGSNFTLKIRSTKLEDSAMYFCASGEVADYNEQFFGPGTRLTVL.

This clonotype has a count of ten or more. V and J are TRBV13 and TRBJ1-5, with D uncertain. The V end lost 4 bases, the J end lost 0 bases, and 10 bases lay between the germline ends. Germline V gene data show CDR1 as PRHDT and CDR2 as FYEKMQ (reference sequence). This CDR3 comprises 15 residues. CDR3 bases: TGTGCCAGCAGCTCCCAGAGTAATAGCAATCAGCCCCAGCATTTT. Translation gives CASSSQSNSNQPQHF.

This clonotype has a count of ten or more. The gene calls are TRBV6-6 and TRBJ2-2, with TRBD2 matching 13 bases. J lost 0 bases, V lost 0 bases, and 4 bases had no gene match. The CDR3 covers 19 residues. In germline, CDR1 is MNHNY, CDR2 SVGAGI (reference sequence). The CDR3 here is CASSYSGTSGAPNTGELFF. The DNA of the CDR3 is TGTGCCAGCAGTTACTCGGGGACTAGCGGGGCTCCGAACACCGGGGAGCTGTTTTTT.

This clonotype was detected ten times or more. The V call is TRBV7-4, the J call TRBJ1-1, with a tentative D call TRBD1 (6 bases). V lost 4 bases and J lost 1, with 13 bases in between. Germline V gene sequence: CDR1 SGHVT, CDR2 SQSDAQ. The CDR3 is 15 amino acids. In DNA, the CDR3 is TGTGCCAGCAGCTCGAGGCAGGGGAAGAACACTGAAGCTTTCTTT. It translates to CASSSRQGKNTEAFF.

This clonotype came up many times. V usage is TRBV10-2 and J usage is TRBJ1-5, with 9 bases that match TRBD1. Germline V lookup: CDR1 WSHSY, CDR2 SAAADI. J was trimmed by 6 bases and V by 3 bases; bases with no gene match: 6. The CDR3 spans 15 residues. The CDR3 DNA is TGCGCCAGCAGTGACTACAGGGGGCTTGGTCAGCCCCAGCATTTT. Translating it yields CASSDYRGLGQPQHF.

This clonotype was found many times. The V call is TRBV3-1, the J call TRBJ1-1; the D is unclear. CDR1 and CDR2 from the germline V gene are LGHDT and YNNKEL (reference sequence). The CDR3 loop spans 15 amino acids. V lost 4 bases and J 3 bases, leaving 15 bases between the germline ends. The chain's CDR3 is CASSRYFDRDTEAFF. The CDR3 bases are TGTGCCAGCAGCCGATACTTCGACCGGGACACTGAAGCTTTCTTT.

This clonotype was detected ten times or more. The chain is built from TRBV4-2 and TRBJ2-1; no reliable D call. Between the trimmed V and J ends, which lost 1 base and 0 bases, there was a span of 7 bases. The CDR3 extends over 15 amino acids. The V gene's germline CDR1 is LGHNA and CDR2 YNFKEQ. CDR3 DNA: TGTGCCAGCAGCCAAGGGTGGAACTCCTACAATGAGCAGTTCTTC. It translates to CASSQGWNSYNEQFF.

This clonotype appeared many times. The chain joins TRBV28 to TRBJ1-6; no firm D call. In germline, CDR1 is MDHEN, CDR2 SYDVKM. V gave up 4 bases and J gave up 6 bases, with 13 bases separating them. This CDR3 is 15 amino acids long. The CDR3 nucleotides are TGTGCCAGCAGTTGGTTTGGGATTTCTAATTCACCCCTCCACTTT. It codes for CASSWFGISNSPLHF.

By sample share, this clonotype is medium-sized. The genes are TRBV20-1 and TRBJ2-5, with D possibly matching TRBD1 (5 bases). Germline assignment: CDR1 DFQATT and CDR2 SNEGSKA (reference sequence). V lost 4 bases, J lost 2 bases, and 8 bases lay in between. CDR3 length equals 12 residues. CDR3 bases: TGCAGTGCTAAGACAGCACAAGAGACCCAGTACTTC. Protein product: CSAKTAQETQYF.